The 22 T cell receptor beta chains below were found in one sample sequenced in a study of blood T cell repertoires in COVID-19. This table comes from immunoSEQ multiplex PCR, and its TCRdb copy is limited to in-frame clones, with some not included. In the table there are some 200,000 clones, around 82% of which are singletons. Source material: PBMCs or T cells enriched from blood (not recorded which). The receptors derive from a man in his forties who had recovered from COVID-19.

The chain joins TRBV6-5 to TRBJ2-7; a weak D match, TRBD1 (8 bases). Germline V CDR1 and CDR2: MNHEY, SVGAGI. The CDR3 covers 13 residues. Trimming removed 5 bases from V and 6 bases from J, with 14 bases in between. This CDR3 reads CASSITGGVEQYV. For the CDR3, the DNA is TGTGCCAGCAGTATCACAGGGGGGGTCGAGCAGTACGTC.

The genes are TRBV4-3 and TRBJ2-3, with TRBD2 identical over 10 bases. Germline V CDR1 and CDR2: LGHNA, YSLEER. The CDR3 sequence is 18 residues long. V gave up 4 bases and J gave up 6 bases; unmatched junction bases: 16. CDR3 sequence reads: CASSLTGGASGSFDTQYF. Written as DNA, the CDR3 is TGCGCCAGCAGCCTTACCGGGGGTGCTAGCGGGAGTTTTGATACGCAGTATTTT.

Of note for this clone: Other DNA sequences within the sample encode an identical CDR3. The V and J genes are TRBV6-1 and TRBJ2-7, with 13 bases that match TRBD2. In germline, CDR1 is MNHNS, CDR2 SASEGT. The V gene end was trimmed by 1 base and the J gene end by 3 bases; junction bases not matched to a gene: 0. The CDR3 extends over 15 amino acids. CDR3 region: CASSEGLAGGYEQYF. The CDR3 DNA sequence: TGTGCCAGCAGTGAAGGACTAGCGGGAGGCTACGAGCAGTACTTC.

The chain uses TRBV6-1 and TRBJ2-7; D ambiguous. The CDR3 has 12 amino acids. From germline, CDR1 is MNHNS and CDR2 SASEGT. The V end lost 2 bases, the J end lost 4 bases, and 6 bases lay between the germline ends. The CDR3 reads CASSEMRYEQYV. The CDR3 nucleotides are TGTGCCAGCAGTGAAATGAGGTACGAGCAGTACGTC.

This chain connects TRBV28 to TRBJ2-7; 7 bases match TRBD1. The CDR3 runs 16 residues. Germline values: CDR1 MDHEN, CDR2 SYDVKM. V dropped 7 bases and J dropped 0; count of bases not matched to a gene: 12. The CDR3 sequence: CASTSGGHPISYEQYF. CDR3 DNA sequence: TGTGCCAGCACTTCAGGGGGACACCCCATCTCCTACGAGCAGTACTTC.

CDR3 DNA: TGTGCCAGCAGTACGCAGGGGGCGCATAACTATGGCTACACCTTC. It encodes CASSTQGAHNYGYTF. The chain links TRBV6-5 to TRBJ1-2; TRBD1 aligns across 8 bases. Germline V CDR1 and CDR2: MNHEY, SVGAGI. With V trimmed by 5 bases and J by 1 base, 6 bases remained unmatched. The CDR3 loop spans 15 amino acids.

The chain uses TRBV7-6 and TRBJ2-3, with TRBD1 identical over 11 bases. Germline lookup yields CDR1 SGHVS and CDR2 FNYEAQ. This CDR3 has 16 amino acids. V shed 1 base, J shed 2 bases, and the junction held 2 bases outside the gene matches. CDR3 sequence: CASSLGGQGDTDTQYF. The DNA for the CDR3 is TGTGCCAGCAGCTTAGGGGGACAGGGGGACACAGATACGCAGTATTTT. The complete variable domain, with remaining parts taken from reference TRBV7-6 and TRBJ2-3, reads GAGVSQSPRYKVTKRGQDVALRCDPISGHVSLYWYRQALGQGPEFLTYFNYEAQQDKSGLPNDRFSAERPEGSISTLTIQRTEQRDSAMYRCASSLGGQGDTDTQYFGPGTRLTVL.

The V call is TRBV11-3, the J call TRBJ2-1; 15 nucleotides line up with TRBD2. The CDR3 loop spans 16 amino acids. The ends lost 5 bases at V and 7 bases at J; junction bases unmatched: 6. Germline V gene sequence: CDR1 SGHNT, CDR2 YENEEA. In nucleotides, the CDR3 is TGTGCCAGCAGCCGCGGACTAGCGGGAGGGGGGAATGAGCAGTTCTTC. It codes for CASSRGLAGGGNEQFF.

The V call is TRBV6-5, the J call TRBJ2-6, with D possibly matching TRBD2 (6 bases). With 10 bases removed from V and 2 bases from J, the gap between germline ends came to 15 bases. Per germline, CDR1 MNHEY and CDR2 SVGAGI. This CDR3 contains 15 residues. Written as DNA, the CDR3 is TGTGCCACCACTCGCGGGATTACTGGGGCCAACGTCCTGACTTTC. Encoded protein: CATTRGITGANVLTF.

CDR3 loop: CASVLGDRVGRETQYF. CDR3 nucleotides: TGTGCCAGCGTCCTGGGGGACAGGGTGGGCCGAGAGACCCAGTACTTC. This chain connects TRBV3-1 (or the pseudogene TRBV3-2) to TRBJ2-5, with 9 bases fitting TRBD1. This CDR3 has 16 amino acids. The germline V gene encodes CDR1 LGHDT and CDR2 YNNKEL (reference sequence). V shed 8 bases, J shed 4 bases, and the junction held 14 bases outside the gene matches.

This clone is a singleton in its sample. The chain uses TRBV7-8 and TRBJ2-7; 9 bases agree with TRBD1. Germline values: CDR1 SGHVS, CDR2 FQNEAQ. CDR3 size: 14 residues. Trimming took 3 bases from V and 4 from J; bases not matched to a gene: 4. CDR3 sequence: CASSFGTGLYEQYF. CDR3 coding DNA: TGTGCCAGCAGCTTCGGGACAGGGCTGTACGAGCAGTACTTC.

The chain couples TRBV5-5 to TRBJ2-7, with 9 bases aligning to TRBD2. The CDR3 runs to 14 residues. Germline V CDR1 and CDR2: SGHKS, YYEKEE (reference sequence). Trimming cost V 7 bases and J 7 bases; bases outside gene matches: 12. CDR3 sequence: CASGRLAAPLEQYV. In nucleotides, the CDR3 is TGTGCCAGCGGGAGACTAGCGGCCCCTTTGGAGCAGTACGTC.

The CDR3 nucleotides are TGTGCCAGCAGTTTATTAGTCACCGGGGAGCTGTTTTTT. It encodes CASSLLVTGELFF. This chain connects TRBV27 to TRBJ2-2; D is unclear. The CDR3 has 13 amino acids. Per the germline V gene, CDR1 is MNHEY and CDR2 is SMNVEV (reference sequence). V was trimmed by 1 base and J by 4 bases, leaving 4 bases between them.

The chain has TRBV5-1 and TRBJ2-3; 7 positions agree with TRBD2. The CDR3 is 13 residues long. Germline CDR1 reads SGHRS; CDR2 reads YFSETQ. Germline trimming cut 7 bases from V and 1 base from J; bases unmatched to any gene: 3. CDR3 residues: CASYRGGTDTQYF. The CDR3 nucleotides read TGCGCCAGCTACCGGGGGGGCACAGATACGCAGTATTTT.

This clone has a single count. The V and J genes are TRBV3-1 (or the pseudogene TRBV3-2) and TRBJ1-5; D call uncertain. Germline CDR1 reads LGHDT; CDR2 reads YNNKEL (reference sequence). With 1 base removed from V and 13 bases from J, the gap between germline ends came to 11 bases. CDR3 length: 12 residues. CDR3 in amino acids: CASSQGTSWQHF. The CDR3 DNA is TGTGCCAGCAGCCAAGGAACATCTTGGCAGCATTTT.

Worth noting for this clone: The sample contains more than one DNA sequence encoding this CDR3. This chain joins TRBV19 and TRBJ2-1, with TRBD2 matching 11 bases. V dropped 6 bases and J dropped 3; count of bases not matched to a gene: 4. The CDR3 runs 15 residues. Germline-derived CDR1 and CDR2 are LNHDA and SQIVND (reference sequence). For the CDR3, the DNA is TGTGCCAGTAGCTCGGGACTAGCGGACTACAATGAGCAGTTCTTC. It yields the protein CASSSGLADYNEQFF.

The chain has TRBV27 and TRBJ1-6, with 9 positions matching TRBD1. The germline V gene has CDR1 MNHEY and CDR2 SMNVEV (reference sequence). The CDR3 consists of 15 residues. With 3 bases clipped from V and 5 bases from J, the junction kept 2 bases outside the gene matches. CDR3 residues: CASSFRTGDNSPLHF. CDR3 coding DNA: TGTGCCAGCAGTTTCCGGACAGGGGATAATTCACCCCTCCACTTT.

This chain links TRBV28 with TRBJ2-1; TRBD1 matches 7 bases. J was trimmed by 4 bases and V by 6 bases; bases with no gene match: 15. The CDR3 is 17 residues long. Germline V gene sequence: CDR1 MDHEN, CDR2 SYDVKM. The CDR3 DNA reads as TGTGCCAGCAGCCCTCGACAGGGTTATAGGCTATACAATGAGCAGTTCTTC. Encoded protein: CASSPRQGYRLYNEQFF.

The chain employs TRBV9 and TRBJ1-5, with D hard to call. This CDR3 is 14 amino acids long. The V and J ends lost 0 bases and 5 bases respectively, with 9 bases between them. Germline CDR1 reads SGDLS; CDR2 reads YYNGEE. The CDR3 nucleotides are TGTGCCAGCAGCGTAGGAGATACCTATCAGCCCCAGCATTTT. Protein: CASSVGDTYQPQHF.

The chain couples TRBV28 to TRBJ2-1, with D perhaps matching TRBD2 (6 bases). This CDR3 contains 15 residues. Germline loops: CDR1 MDHEN, CDR2 SYDVKM. Trimming removed 6 bases from V and 0 bases from J, with 12 bases in between. Here the CDR3 DNA reads TGTGCCAGCAGCCGGGACTCGAGCTCCTACAATGAGCAGTTCTTC. Its protein is CASSRDSSSYNEQFF.

In nucleotides, the CDR3 is TGTGCCTGGGAAGGGGGAGGGATACATGAGCAGTTCTTC. Protein: CAWEGGGIHEQFF. The rearrangement joins TRBV30 to TRBJ2-1; a weak D match, TRBD2 (7 bases). Trimming took 5 bases from V and 8 from J, leaving 16 bases between them. This CDR3 comprises 13 residues. CDR1 and CDR2 (germline): GTSNPN, SVGIG (reference sequence).

The chain employs TRBV25-1 and TRBJ1-6; 9 nucleotides match TRBD1. The V gene end was trimmed by 5 bases and the J gene end by 10 bases; junction bases not matched to a gene: 6. The CDR3 contains 14 residues. Germline-derived CDR1 and CDR2 are MGHDK and SYGVNS. CDR3 in amino acids: CASSFGTGLSPLHF. The CDR3 DNA follows: TGTGCCAGCAGTTTTGGGACAGGGTTATCACCCCTCCACTTT.